This T cell receptor (beta chain) is from a study of human T cells and chemical hapten exposure. Looking at the study overall: Small pooled library volume differences chiefly drove per-sample TCR yield variation.

This clonotype appeared a few times. The antigen is unknown. The CDR3 loop spans 13 amino acids. V lost 5 bases and J 3 bases, leaving 11 bases between the germline ends. Germline loops: CDR1 ENHRY, CDR2 SYGVKD. It was unfractionated whole blood from which total RNA was extracted. Study outcomes and limitations: DPC sensitization left the count of TCRs above 1 in 1000 unchanged.

Individual cDNA molecules received unique molecular identifiers in the library. TCRdb re-analysed the reads in MiXCR, keeping a single row per CDR3 protein. The sample contains roughly 120,000 distinct CDR3 sequences, over 7.5% of which appear only once. The chain employs TRBV10-3 and TRBJ2-7; D unclear. The sample consisted of whole blood. The source is a human donor in good health. Some clones in this sample may be carry-over from other donors' samples. The CDR3 is CAISPPAGYEQYF. The CDR3 DNA sequence: TGTGCCATCAGTCCACCTGCCGGCTACGAGCAGTACTTC.